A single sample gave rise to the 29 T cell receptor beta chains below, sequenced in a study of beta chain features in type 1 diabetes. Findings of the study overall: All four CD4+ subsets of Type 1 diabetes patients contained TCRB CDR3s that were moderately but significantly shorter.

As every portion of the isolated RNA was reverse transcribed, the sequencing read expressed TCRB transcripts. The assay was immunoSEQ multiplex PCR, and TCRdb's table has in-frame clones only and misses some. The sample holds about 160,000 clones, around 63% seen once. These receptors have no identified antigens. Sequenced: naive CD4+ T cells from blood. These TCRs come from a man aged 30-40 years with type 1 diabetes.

This CDR3 reads CASSLAGGNRGLEQYF. The DNA for the CDR3 is TGTGCCAGCAGCTTAGCGGGCGGGAACAGAGGATTAGAGCAGTACTTC. J is TRBJ2-7 and V is TRBV7-2; TRBD2 is a possible D gene (6 bases). Germline-derived CDR1 and CDR2 are SGHTA and FQGNSA. The CDR3 spans 16 residues. Deletions cut 0 bases from V and 7 bases from J, with 19 bases between.

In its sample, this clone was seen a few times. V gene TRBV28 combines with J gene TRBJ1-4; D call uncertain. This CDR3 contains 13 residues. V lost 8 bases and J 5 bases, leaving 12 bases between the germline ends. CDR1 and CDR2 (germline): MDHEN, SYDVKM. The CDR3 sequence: CASVQAGNEKLFF. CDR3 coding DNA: TGTGCCAGCGTGCAGGCGGGGAATGAAAAACTGTTTTTT. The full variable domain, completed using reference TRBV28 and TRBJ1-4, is DVKVTQSSRYLVKRTGEKVFLECVQDMDHENMFWYRQDPGLGLRLIYFSYDVKMKEKGDIPEGYSVSREKKERFSLILESASTNQTSMYLCASVQAGNEKLFFGSGTQLSVL.

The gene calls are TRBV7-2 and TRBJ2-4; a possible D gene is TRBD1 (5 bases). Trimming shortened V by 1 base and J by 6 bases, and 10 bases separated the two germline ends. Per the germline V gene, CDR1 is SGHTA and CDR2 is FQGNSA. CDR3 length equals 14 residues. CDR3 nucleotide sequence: TGTGCCAGCAGCTTAGGCCAGGGCGGAAACATTCAGTACTTC. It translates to CASSLGQGGNIQYF.

The CDR3 DNA reads as TGTGCCAGCAGTCCCGGGACAGGGTCAGATACGCAGTATTTT. Translation: CASSPGTGSDTQYF. The chain has TRBV7-9 and TRBJ2-3; 9 bases agree with TRBD1. Germline V CDR1 and CDR2: SEHNR, FQNEAQ (reference sequence). CDR3 length: 14 residues. V shed 6 bases, J shed 4 bases, and the junction held 5 bases outside the gene matches. Combining the CDR3 with reference TRBV7-9 and TRBJ2-3 gives the whole variable domain DTGVSQNPRHKITKRGQNVTFRCDPISEHNRLYWYRQTLGQGPEFLTYFQNEAQLEKSRLLSDRFSAERPKGSFSTLEIQRTEQGDSAMYLCASSPGTGSDTQYFGPGTRLTVL.

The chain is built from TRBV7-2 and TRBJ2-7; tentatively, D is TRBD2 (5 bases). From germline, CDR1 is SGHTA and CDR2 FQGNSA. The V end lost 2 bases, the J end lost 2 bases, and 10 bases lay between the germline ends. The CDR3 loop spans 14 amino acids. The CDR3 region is CASSLYEGTYEQYF. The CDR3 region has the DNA TGTGCCAGCAGCTTATACGAGGGAACCTACGAGCAGTACTTC.

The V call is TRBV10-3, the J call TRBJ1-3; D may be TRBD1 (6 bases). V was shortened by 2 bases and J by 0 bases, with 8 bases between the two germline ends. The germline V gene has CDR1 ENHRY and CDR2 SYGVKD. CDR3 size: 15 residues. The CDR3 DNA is TGTGCCATCAGTGAGACAGGGTCCTCTGGAAACACCATATATTTT. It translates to CAISETGSSGNTIYF.

For the CDR3, the DNA is TGTGCCAGCAGCCATGGGACTAGCGCCCTTCACCAAGAGACCCAGTACTTC. This sequence encodes CASSHGTSALHQETQYF. The J gene is TRBJ2-5, the V gene TRBV13; 10 nucleotides align to TRBD2. CDR3 length: 17 amino acids. Germline V gene sequence: CDR1 PRHDT, CDR2 FYEKMQ (reference sequence). Trimming removed 5 bases from V and 0 bases from J; junction bases left unmatched: 9.

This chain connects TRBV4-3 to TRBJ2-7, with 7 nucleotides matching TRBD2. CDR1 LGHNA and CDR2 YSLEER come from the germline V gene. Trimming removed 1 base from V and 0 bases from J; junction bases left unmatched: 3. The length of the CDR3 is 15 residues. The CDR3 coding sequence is TGCGCCAGCAGCCAAGCCAGGGACTACTCCTACGAGCAGTACTTC. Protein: CASSQARDYSYEQYF.

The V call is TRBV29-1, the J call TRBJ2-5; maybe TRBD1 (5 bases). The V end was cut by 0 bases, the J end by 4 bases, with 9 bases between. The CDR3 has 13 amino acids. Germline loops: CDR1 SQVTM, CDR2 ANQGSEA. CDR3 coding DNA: TGCAGCGTTGAAGACAGGGAAGGAGAGACCCAGTACTTC. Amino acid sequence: CSVEDREGETQYF.

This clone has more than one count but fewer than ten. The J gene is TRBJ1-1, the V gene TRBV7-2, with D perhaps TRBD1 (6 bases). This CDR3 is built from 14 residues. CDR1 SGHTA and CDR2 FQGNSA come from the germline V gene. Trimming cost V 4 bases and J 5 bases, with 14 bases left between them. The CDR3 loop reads CASSSADRLTEAFF. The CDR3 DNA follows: TGTGCCAGCAGCTCCGCGGACAGACTTACTGAAGCTTTCTTT. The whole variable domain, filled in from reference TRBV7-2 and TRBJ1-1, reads GAGVSQSPSNKVTEKGKDVELRCDPISGHTALYWYRQSLGQGLEFLIYFQGNSAPDKSGLPSDRFSAERTGGSVSTLTIQRTQQEDSAVYLCASSSADRLTEAFFGQGTRLTVV.

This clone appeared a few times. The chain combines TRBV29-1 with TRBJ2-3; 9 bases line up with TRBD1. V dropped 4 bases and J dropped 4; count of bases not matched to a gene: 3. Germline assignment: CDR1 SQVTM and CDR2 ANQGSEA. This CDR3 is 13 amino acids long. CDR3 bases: TGCAGCGTTGGGACAGGGGTGGCAGATACGCAGTATTTT. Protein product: CSVGTGVADTQYF.

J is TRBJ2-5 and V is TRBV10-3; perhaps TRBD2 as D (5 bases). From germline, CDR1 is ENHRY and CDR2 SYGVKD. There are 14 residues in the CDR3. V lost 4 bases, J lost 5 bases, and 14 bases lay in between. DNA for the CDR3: TGTGCCATCAGTGCGCTCACGTCGGGGGAGACCCAGTACTTC. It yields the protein CAISALTSGETQYF.

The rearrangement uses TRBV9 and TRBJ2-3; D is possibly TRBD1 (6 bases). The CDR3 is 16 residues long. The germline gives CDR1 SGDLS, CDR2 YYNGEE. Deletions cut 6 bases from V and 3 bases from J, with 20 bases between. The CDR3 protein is CASTKGGRSGTDTQYF. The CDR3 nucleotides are TGTGCCAGCACAAAAGGGGGAAGAAGCGGTACAGATACGCAGTATTTT.

CDR3 protein: CASSVTGLARFEQFF. CDR3 bases: TGTGCCAGCAGCGTAACGGGACTAGCCCGCTTTGAGCAGTTCTTC. The V and J genes are TRBV9 and TRBJ2-1, with TRBD2 matching over 9 bases. The CDR3 consists of 15 residues. Germline loops: CDR1 SGDLS, CDR2 YYNGEE. With V trimmed by 1 base and J by 9 bases, 8 bases remained unmatched.

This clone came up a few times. Here the CDR3 reads CASSRAGPYNEQFF. For the CDR3, the DNA is TGTGCCAGCAGCCGAGCGGGGCCCTACAATGAGCAGTTCTTC. The chain joins TRBV14 to TRBJ2-1; 7 nucleotides line up with TRBD2. This CDR3 is built from 14 residues. CDR1 and CDR2 from the germline V gene are SGHDN and FVKESK. After removal of 4 bases from V and 2 bases from J, the junction contained 2 bases not matched to a gene.

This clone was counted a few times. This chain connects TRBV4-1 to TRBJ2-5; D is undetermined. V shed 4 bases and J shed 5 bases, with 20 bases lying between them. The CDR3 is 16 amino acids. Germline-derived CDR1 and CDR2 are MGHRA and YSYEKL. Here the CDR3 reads CASSPLLVVPGETQYF. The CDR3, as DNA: TGCGCCAGCAGCCCCCTTCTGGTAGTGCCAGGCGAGACCCAGTACTTC.

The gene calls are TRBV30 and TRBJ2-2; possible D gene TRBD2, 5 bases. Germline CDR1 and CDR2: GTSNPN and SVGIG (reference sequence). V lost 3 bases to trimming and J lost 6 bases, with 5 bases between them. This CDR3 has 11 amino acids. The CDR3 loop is CAWRRAGELFF. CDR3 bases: TGTGCCTGGAGGAGGGCCGGGGAGCTGTTTTTT. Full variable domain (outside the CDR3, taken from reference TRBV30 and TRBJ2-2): SQTIHQWPATLVQPVGSPLSLECTVEGTSNPNLYWYRQAAGRGLQLLFYSVGIGQISSEVPQNLSASRPQDRQFILSSKKLLLSDSGFYLCAWRRAGELFFGEGSRLTVL.

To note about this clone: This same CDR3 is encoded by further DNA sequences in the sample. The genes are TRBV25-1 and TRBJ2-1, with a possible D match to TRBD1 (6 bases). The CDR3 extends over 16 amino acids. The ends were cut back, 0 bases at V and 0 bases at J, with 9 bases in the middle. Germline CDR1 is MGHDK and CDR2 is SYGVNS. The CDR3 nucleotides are TGTGCCAGCAGTGAATATGGGGGCAGCTCCTACAATGAGCAGTTCTTC. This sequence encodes CASSEYGGSSYNEQFF.

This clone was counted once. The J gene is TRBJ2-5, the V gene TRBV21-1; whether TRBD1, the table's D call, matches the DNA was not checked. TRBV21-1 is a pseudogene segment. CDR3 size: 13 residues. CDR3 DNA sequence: TGTGCCAGCAGCCAAAGACAGGCAGAGACCCAGTACTTC. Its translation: CASSQRQAETQYF.

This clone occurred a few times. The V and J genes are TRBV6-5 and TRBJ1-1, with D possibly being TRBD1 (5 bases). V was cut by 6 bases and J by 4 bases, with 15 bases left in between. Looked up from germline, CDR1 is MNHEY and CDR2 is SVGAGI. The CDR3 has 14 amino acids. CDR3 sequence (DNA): TGTGCCAGCAGCTCCGGGCAGGGAAGCACTGAAGCTTTCTTT. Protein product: CASSSGQGSTEAFF.

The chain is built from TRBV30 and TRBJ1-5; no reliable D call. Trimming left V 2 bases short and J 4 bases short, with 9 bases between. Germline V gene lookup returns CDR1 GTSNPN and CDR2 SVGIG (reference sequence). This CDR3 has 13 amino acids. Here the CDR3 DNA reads TGTGCCTGGAGTCAGGCCGGTAATCAGCCCCAGCATTTT. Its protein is CAWSQAGNQPQHF.

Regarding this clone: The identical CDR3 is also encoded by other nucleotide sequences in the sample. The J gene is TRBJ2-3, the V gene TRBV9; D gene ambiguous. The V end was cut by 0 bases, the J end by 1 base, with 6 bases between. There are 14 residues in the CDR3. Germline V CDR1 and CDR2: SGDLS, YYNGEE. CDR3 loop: CASSVVAGTDTQYF. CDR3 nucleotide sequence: TGTGCCAGCAGCGTAGTGGCCGGCACAGATACGCAGTATTTT.

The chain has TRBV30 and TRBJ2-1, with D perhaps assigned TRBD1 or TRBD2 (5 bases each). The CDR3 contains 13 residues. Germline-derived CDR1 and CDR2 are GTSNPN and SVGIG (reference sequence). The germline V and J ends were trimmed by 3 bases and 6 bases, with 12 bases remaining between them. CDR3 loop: CAWRGEGTNEQFF. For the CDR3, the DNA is TGTGCCTGGAGAGGGGAAGGGACCAATGAGCAGTTCTTC.

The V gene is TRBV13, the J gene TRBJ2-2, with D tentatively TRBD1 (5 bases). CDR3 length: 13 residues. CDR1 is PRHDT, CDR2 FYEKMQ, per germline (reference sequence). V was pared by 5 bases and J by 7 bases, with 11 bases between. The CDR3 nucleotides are TGTGCCAGCAGCCTCGGACAAAACGGGGAGCTGTTTTTT. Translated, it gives CASSLGQNGELFF. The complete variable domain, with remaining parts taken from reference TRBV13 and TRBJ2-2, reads AAGVIQSPRHLIKEKRETATLKCYPIPRHDTVYWYQQGPGQDPQFLISFYEKMQSDKGSIPDRFSAQQFSDYHSELNMSSLELGDSALYFCASSLGQNGELFFGEGSRLTVL.

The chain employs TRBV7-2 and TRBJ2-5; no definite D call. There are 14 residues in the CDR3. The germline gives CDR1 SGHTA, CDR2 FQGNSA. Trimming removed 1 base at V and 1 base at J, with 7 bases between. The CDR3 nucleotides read TGTGCCAGCAGCTTAGACAAGCTCCAAGAGACCCAGTACTTC. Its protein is CASSLDKLQETQYF.

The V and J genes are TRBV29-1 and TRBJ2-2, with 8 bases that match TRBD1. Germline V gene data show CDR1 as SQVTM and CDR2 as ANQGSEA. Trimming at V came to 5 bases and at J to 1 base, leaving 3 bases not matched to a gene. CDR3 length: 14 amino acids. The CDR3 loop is CSVTGTGNTGELFF. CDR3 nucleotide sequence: TGCAGCGTTACCGGGACAGGGAACACCGGGGAGCTGTTTTTT.

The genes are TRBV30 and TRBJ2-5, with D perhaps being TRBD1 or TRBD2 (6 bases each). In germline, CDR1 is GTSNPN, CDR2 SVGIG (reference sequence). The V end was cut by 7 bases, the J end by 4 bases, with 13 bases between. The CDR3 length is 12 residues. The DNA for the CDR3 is TGTGCCTCGGGGAAGGGGGGAGAGACCCAGTACTTC. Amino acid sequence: CASGKGGETQYF. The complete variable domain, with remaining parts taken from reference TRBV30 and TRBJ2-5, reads SQTIHQWPATLVQPVGSPLSLECTVEGTSNPNLYWYRQAAGRGLQLLFYSVGIGQISSEVPQNLSASRPQDRQFILSSKKLLLSDSGFYLCASGKGGETQYFGPGTRLLVL.

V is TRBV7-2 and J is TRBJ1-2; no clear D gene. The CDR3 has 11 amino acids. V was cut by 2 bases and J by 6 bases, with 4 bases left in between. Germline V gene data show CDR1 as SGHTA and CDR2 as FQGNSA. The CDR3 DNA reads TGTGCCAGCAGCTTAATAGATGGCTACACCTTC. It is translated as CASSLIDGYTF.

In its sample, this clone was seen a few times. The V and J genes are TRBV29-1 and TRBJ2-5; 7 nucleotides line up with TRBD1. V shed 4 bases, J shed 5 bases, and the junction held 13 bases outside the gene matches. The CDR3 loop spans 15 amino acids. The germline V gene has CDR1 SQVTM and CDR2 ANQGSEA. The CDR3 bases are TGCAGCGTTGGTCCTCAACAGGGGCTCATGGAGACCCAGTACTTC. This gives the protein CSVGPQQGLMETQYF.